Each of the 30 T cell receptor beta chains below was sequenced from the same sample in a study of T-cell reconstitution after alpha-beta-depleted transplantation in children. As it was prepared, the TCRbeta library received unique molecular identifiers. Using its own MiXCR run on the PCR reads, TCRdb lists one record per CDR3 protein. Among 250,000 to 300,000 distinct CDR3 sequences listed, 9.9% were seen once. The sample consisted of PBMCs from the stem cell graft donor, taken from the stem cell graft. Source of these receptors: a human donor who donated a stem cell graft to a child with SCID.

The V gene is TRBV9, the J gene TRBJ2-7, with D perhaps matching TRBD2 (6 bases). CDR1 and CDR2 (germline): SGDLS, YYNGEE. The V gene lost 3 bases and the J gene lost 6 bases, with 19 bases spanning the gap. The CDR3 runs 15 residues. The CDR3 loop is CASSAGGLGRGEQYF. CDR3 DNA: TGTGCCAGCAGCGCCGGTGGGCTGGGGCGGGGCGAGCAGTACTTC. The entire variable domain, with the rest obtained from reference TRBV9 and TRBJ2-7, is as follows: DSGVTQTPKHLITATGQRVTLRCSPRSGDLSVYWYQQSLDQGLQFLIQYYNGEERAKGNILERFSAQQFPDLHSELNLSSLELGDSALYFCASSAGGLGRGEQYFGPGTRLTVT.

This rearrangement joins TRBV7-3 to TRBJ1-2; 7 bases match TRBD1. V gave up 5 bases and J gave up 6 bases; unmatched junction bases: 6. CDR3 length: 13 residues. Germline V gene lookup returns CDR1 SGHTA and CDR2 FQGTGA. The CDR3 reads CASSTTGIDGYTF. The CDR3 nucleotides read TGTGCCAGCAGCACGACAGGGATTGATGGCTACACCTTC.

This clonotype was observed at least ten times. This chain links TRBV5-1 with TRBJ1-3; D is unclear. The CDR3 runs 15 residues. The V end lost 0 bases, the J end lost 0 bases, and 7 bases lay between the germline ends. Germline loops: CDR1 SGHRS, CDR2 YFSETQ. CDR3 sequence (DNA): TGCGCCAGCAGCTTGGATAGGGCCTCTGGAAACACCATATATTTT. Its protein is CASSLDRASGNTIYF.

This clonotype was observed a few times. The CDR3 protein is CASSRDTRYGYTF. The DNA of the CDR3 is TGTGCCAGCTCACGGGACACGCGCTATGGCTACACCTTC. The chain combines TRBV18 with TRBJ1-2; TRBD1 might be the D (6 bases). The V and J ends lost 4 bases and 4 bases respectively, with 10 bases between them. CDR3 length: 13 amino acids. CDR1 and CDR2 from the germline V gene are KGHSH and LQKENI.

The chain joins TRBV20-1 to TRBJ1-5; 7 nucleotides agree with TRBD1. V dropped 6 bases and J dropped 11; count of bases not matched to a gene: 10. This CDR3 has 12 amino acids. The V gene's germline CDR1 is DFQATT and CDR2 SNEGSKA (reference sequence). CDR3 in amino acids: CSATTGVGSQHF. The CDR3 DNA sequence: TGCAGTGCCACCACAGGGGTAGGGTCCCAGCATTTT.

The V call is TRBV11-2, the J call TRBJ2-1, with 8 bases fitting TRBD2. V shed 5 bases and J 6 bases; nucleotides not matched to a gene: 9. This CDR3 region has 15 residues. Germline CDR1 reads SGHAT; CDR2 reads FQNNGV. The CDR3 coding sequence is TGTGCCAGCAGCCCGGGGGGGGATAAACGCAATGAGCAGTTCTTC. Protein sequence: CASSPGGDKRNEQFF.

The sample holds a few counts of this clonotype. The chain couples TRBV9 to TRBJ1-5, with D perhaps matching TRBD1 (6 bases). The CDR3 sequence is 16 residues long. V was pared by 4 bases and J by 6 bases, with 20 bases between. CDR1 and CDR2 (germline): SGDLS, YYNGEE. The CDR3 DNA follows: TGTGCCAGCAGCCCCGGAATAACAGGGTCGCGTCAGCCCCAGCATTTT. Translation: CASSPGITGSRQPQHF.

This clonotype has more than one count but fewer than ten. V usage is TRBV14 and J usage is TRBJ2-3, with 11 nucleotides matching TRBD2. The CDR3 is 15 residues long. Germline V CDR1 and CDR2: SGHDN, FVKESK. V lost 4 bases to trimming and J lost 6 bases; unmatched junction nucleotides: 6. CDR3 protein: CASSRLAGLGDTQYF. In nucleotides, the CDR3 is TGTGCCAGCAGCCGACTAGCGGGGCTTGGGGATACGCAGTATTTT. Based on the CDR3 plus reference TRBV14 and TRBJ2-3, the full variable domain is EAGVTQFPSHSVIEKGQTVTLRCDPISGHDNLYWYRRVMGKEIKFLLHFVKESKQDESGMPNNRFLAERTGGTYSTLKVQPAELEDSGVYFCASSRLAGLGDTQYFGPGTRLTVL.

Points on this clonotype: A much more abundant neighbour one base away suggests this may be a read error. Here the CDR3 reads CDSSTSGADTQYF. CDR3 nucleotides: TGTGACAGCAGTACCTCGGGGGCCGATACGCAGTATTTT. This rearrangement joins TRBV12-3 or TRBV12-4 to TRBJ2-3, with D possibly called TRBD1 or TRBD2 (6 bases each). The CDR3 totals 13 residues.

J is TRBJ2-1 and V is TRBV10-1; perhaps TRBD2 as D (5 bases). V was clipped by 5 bases and J by 6 bases, with 17 bases between them. Germline CDR1 and CDR2: WNHNN and SYGVQD (reference sequence). This CDR3 is 15 amino acids long. CDR3 DNA sequence: TGCGCCAGCAGTCCTTTAGGGTCAGGAGGCAATGAGCAGTTCTTC. Translation gives CASSPLGSGGNEQFF.

This clonotype was seen repeatedly, ten times or more. The chain is built from TRBV4-2 and TRBJ2-3; D is unresolved. This CDR3 is built from 15 residues. The germline CDR1 and CDR2 sequences are LGHNA and YNFKEQ. V gave up 3 bases and J gave up 4 bases, with 14 bases separating them. The CDR3: CASSQEMSSADTQYF. As DNA, the CDR3 is TGTGCCAGCAGCCAGGAGATGTCTAGTGCAGATACGCAGTATTTT.

The chain has TRBV6-5 and TRBJ1-6, with 7 bases that match TRBD1. The CDR3 extends over 16 amino acids. Looked up from germline, CDR1 is MNHEY and CDR2 is SVGAGI. V was pared by 0 bases and J by 8 bases, with 7 bases of the junction left unmatched. The DNA of the CDR3 is TGTGCCAGCAGTTACTCGGCGACAGGGAGTTATTCACCCCTCCACTTT. Encoded protein: CASSYSATGSYSPLHF.

This clonotype has only a few counts. The CDR3 here is CSAPMGDTQYF. The CDR3 DNA reads as TGCAGTGCTCCAATGGGAGATACGCAGTATTTT. The chain links TRBV20-1 to TRBJ2-3; D is uncertain. Trimming took off 5 bases at V and 5 bases at J, with 8 bases between the two ends. The CDR3 has 11 residues. Germline V gene lookup returns CDR1 DFQATT and CDR2 SNEGSKA (reference sequence).

The rearrangement joins TRBV20-1 to TRBJ2-7, with 11 bases fitting TRBD1. The CDR3 runs to 14 residues. Germline-derived CDR1 and CDR2 are DFQATT and SNEGSKA (reference sequence). V gave up 6 bases and J gave up 12 bases; unmatched junction bases: 16. The CDR3 region is CSASSPGQGEGLYF. The DNA for the CDR3 is TGCAGTGCCTCGTCCCCGGGACAGGGGGAAGGTTTGTACTTC.

A remark on this clonotype: Its ends do not fully match the called genes, so a read error is possible. The chain recombines TRBV2 with TRBJ1-1; D is unclear. This CDR3 spans 12 amino acids. The germline V gene has CDR1 SNHLY and CDR2 FYNNEI. CDR3 protein: CACSLDFGEAFF. The CDR3 DNA sequence: TGTGCCTGCAGTTTAGATTTTGGTGAAGCTTTCTTT.

Ten or more counts support this clonotype. The V and J genes are TRBV10-3 and TRBJ2-1; TRBD2 matches 9 bases. Germline CDR1 reads ENHRY; CDR2 reads SYGVKD. The CDR3 loop spans 17 amino acids. The J segment lost 4 bases and the V segment lost 4 bases, leaving 11 bases of the junction unmatched. CDR3 coding DNA: TGTGCCATCAGTGGAGGGACTAGCCGGGGCCAATACAATGAGCAGTTCTTC. Translating gives CAISGGTSRGQYNEQFF.

The gene calls are TRBV19 and TRBJ1-1; the D gene is possibly TRBD1 (5 bases). The CDR3 length is 16 residues. Trimming left V 3 bases short and J 3 bases short, with 17 bases between. Germline CDR1 LNHDA, CDR2 SQIVND (reference sequence). The CDR3 spells CASSISSLRGDTEAFF. The CDR3 DNA reads TGTGCCAGTAGTATCTCCTCCTTGCGGGGGGACACTGAAGCTTTCTTT.

This clonotype has a handful of counts. V usage is TRBV5-1 and J usage is TRBJ1-2, with TRBD1 as a possible D gene (5 bases). CDR3 length equals 14 residues. Germline V gene data show CDR1 as SGHRS and CDR2 as YFSETQ. V lost 0 bases and J 4 bases, leaving 10 bases between the germline ends. CDR3 nucleotide sequence: TGCGCCAGCAGCTTGGACGGGGGTGGCTATGGCTACACCTTC. It translates to CASSLDGGGYGYTF. Filled out from reference TRBV5-1 and TRBJ1-2, the complete variable domain reads KAGVTQTPRYLIKTRGQQVTLSCSPISGHRSVSWYQQTPGQGLQFLFEYFSETQRNKGNFPGRFSGRQFSNSRSEMNVSTLELGDSALYLCASSLDGGGYGYTFGSGTRLTVV.

This clonotype was counted between two and nine times. The chain employs TRBV20-1 and TRBJ2-7; D call uncertain. Germline CDR1 and CDR2: DFQATT and SNEGSKA (reference sequence). CDR3 length: 12 amino acids. V was clipped by 2 bases and J by 3 bases, with 8 bases between them. The CDR3 DNA follows: TGCAGTGCTAGAAAGGGCAGCTACGAGCAGTACTTC. Translated, it gives CSARKGSYEQYF.

This clonotype was recorded a few times. The chain recombines TRBV19 with TRBJ1-1, with TRBD1 identical over 7 bases. V shed 4 bases, J shed 2 bases, and the junction held 7 bases outside the gene matches. The CDR3 has 15 residues. CDR1 and CDR2 (germline): LNHDA, SQIVND (reference sequence). The CDR3 region has the DNA TGTGCCAGTAGTAACACAGGGGCGCTTAACACTGAAGCTTTCTTT. This sequence encodes CASSNTGALNTEAFF.

The chain carries TRBV5-1 and TRBJ2-3; TRBD1 or TRBD2 may be the D gene (5 bases each). Germline assignment: CDR1 SGHRS and CDR2 YFSETQ. The CDR3 has 15 residues. Trimming took off 1 base at V and 2 bases at J, with 11 bases between the two ends. DNA for the CDR3: TGCGCCAGCAGCTTGTCCGTGGGGACCACAGATACGCAGTATTTT. This sequence encodes CASSLSVGTTDTQYF.

In its sample, this clonotype was seen a few times. The rearrangement links TRBV4-1 to TRBJ2-2; D is unresolved. Per the germline V gene, CDR1 is MGHRA and CDR2 is YSYEKL. Trimming cost V 0 bases and J 4 bases, with 3 bases left between them. The CDR3 has 13 residues. The CDR3 DNA sequence: TGCGCCAGCAGCCAAGAACGCACCGGGGAGCTGTTTTTT. Translating it yields CASSQERTGELFF.

This chain connects TRBV7-2 to TRBJ2-5; D remains unclear. CDR1 is SGHTA, CDR2 FQGNSA, per germline. CDR3 size: 16 residues. The V and J ends lost 1 base and 2 bases respectively, with 14 bases between them. The CDR3 nucleotides read TGTGCCAGCAGCTTAGATGCCAGGCGACGACAAGAGACCCAGTACTTC. Encoded protein: CASSLDARRRQETQYF.

The chain couples TRBV27 to TRBJ1-2; TRBD1 might be the D (5 bases). The length of the CDR3 is 16 residues. The germline gives CDR1 MNHEY, CDR2 SMNVEV (reference sequence). V lost 5 bases and J 4 bases, leaving 20 bases between the germline ends. This chain's CDR3 is CASSGGGRSFSYGYTF. The CDR3 coding sequence is TGTGCCAGCAGTGGGGGGGGACGTTCCTTCTCCTATGGCTACACCTTC.

This clonotype was detected many times. This chain links TRBV15 with TRBJ2-7; 9 bases map to TRBD1. V was pared by 9 bases and J by 2 bases, with 8 bases of the junction left unmatched. The germline CDR1 and CDR2 sequences are LNHNV and YYDKDF (reference sequence). CDR3 length equals 14 residues. The CDR3 bases are TGTGCCACGGCGCCGGGACAGGGAACCTACGAGCAGTACTTC. Protein sequence: CATAPGQGTYEQYF.

This chain uses TRBV10-3 with TRBJ2-3, with 8 nucleotides matching TRBD1. CDR3 size: 14 residues. Trimming took 8 bases from V and 3 from J; bases not matched to a gene: 7. Germline CDR1 is ENHRY and CDR2 is SYGVKD. CDR3 DNA sequence: TGTGCCATCGGGGGACAGGTGGCGACAGATACGCAGTATTTT. Translating gives CAIGGQVATDTQYF.

This clonotype showed up just a few times. The rearrangement uses TRBV5-1 and TRBJ2-7; TRBD1 aligns across 7 bases. The germline V gene has CDR1 SGHRS and CDR2 YFSETQ. The CDR3 length is 14 residues. Trimming took 4 bases from V and 1 from J; bases not matched to a gene: 5. CDR3 coding DNA: TGCGCCAGCAGCGATACAGGGGCGTCCTACGAGCAGTACTTC. Residues: CASSDTGASYEQYF.

This clonotype was detected a few times. The V and J genes are TRBV27 and TRBJ1-6; 8 positions match TRBD1. Germline V gives CDR1 MNHEY, CDR2 SMNVEV (reference sequence). V dropped 6 bases and J dropped 7; count of bases not matched to a gene: 11. The CDR3 is made up of 16 amino acids. The CDR3 is CASRSKQGQANSPLHF. The CDR3 bases are TGTGCCAGCAGATCAAAGCAGGGACAGGCAAATTCACCCCTCCACTTT.

This clonotype was counted only a few times. V usage is TRBV24-1 and J usage is TRBJ1-5; no firm D call. This CDR3 has 13 amino acids. Trimming left V 6 bases short and J 0 bases short, with 5 bases between. CDR1 KGHDR and CDR2 SFDVKD come from the germline V gene. The CDR3 is CATSRDSNQPQHF. CDR3 DNA: TGTGCCACCAGTAGAGATAGCAATCAGCCCCAGCATTTT.

The chain carries TRBV27 and TRBJ2-5, with 7 nucleotides matching TRBD2. There are 14 residues in the CDR3. Germline CDR1 and CDR2: MNHEY and SMNVEV (reference sequence). J gave up 2 bases and V 4 bases, and 4 bases lay outside the gene matches. The CDR3 DNA is TGTGCCAGCAGTTCCGTGCGGGGGCAAGAGACCCAGTACTTC. Amino acid sequence: CASSSVRGQETQYF.